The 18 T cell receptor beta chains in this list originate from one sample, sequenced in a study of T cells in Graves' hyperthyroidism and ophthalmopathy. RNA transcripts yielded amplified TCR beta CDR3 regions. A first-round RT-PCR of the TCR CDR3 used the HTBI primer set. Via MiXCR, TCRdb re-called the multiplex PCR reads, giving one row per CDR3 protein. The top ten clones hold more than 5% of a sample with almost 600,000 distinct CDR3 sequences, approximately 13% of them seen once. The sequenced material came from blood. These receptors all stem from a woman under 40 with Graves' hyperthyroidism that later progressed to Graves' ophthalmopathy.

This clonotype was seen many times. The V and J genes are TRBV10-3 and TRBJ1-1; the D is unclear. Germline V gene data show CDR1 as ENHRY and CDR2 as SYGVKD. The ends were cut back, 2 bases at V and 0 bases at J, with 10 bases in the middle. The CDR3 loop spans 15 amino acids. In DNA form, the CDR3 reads TGTGCCATCAGTGAGCAACCCACAGTGAACACTGAAGCTTTCTTT. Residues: CAISEQPTVNTEAFF.

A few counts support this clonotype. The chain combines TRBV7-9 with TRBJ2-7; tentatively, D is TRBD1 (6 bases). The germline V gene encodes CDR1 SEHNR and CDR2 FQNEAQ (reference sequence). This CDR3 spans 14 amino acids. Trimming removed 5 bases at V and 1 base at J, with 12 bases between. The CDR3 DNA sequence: TGTGCCAGCAGCCAGGGGCTTGCTTCCTACGAGCAGTACTTC. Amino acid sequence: CASSQGLASYEQYF.

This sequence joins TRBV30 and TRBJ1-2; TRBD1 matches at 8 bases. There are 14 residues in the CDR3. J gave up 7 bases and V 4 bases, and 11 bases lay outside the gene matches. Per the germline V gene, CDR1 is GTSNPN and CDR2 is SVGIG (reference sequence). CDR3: CAWTRDRGVCGYTF. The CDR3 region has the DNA TGTGCCTGGACTAGAGACAGGGGTGTGTGTGGCTACACCTTC.

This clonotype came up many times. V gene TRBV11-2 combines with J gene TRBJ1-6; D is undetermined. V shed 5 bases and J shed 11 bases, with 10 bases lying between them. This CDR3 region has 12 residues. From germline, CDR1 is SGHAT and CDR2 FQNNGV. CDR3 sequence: CASSPGRAPLHF. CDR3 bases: TGTGCCAGCAGCCCAGGAAGGGCACCCCTCCACTTT.

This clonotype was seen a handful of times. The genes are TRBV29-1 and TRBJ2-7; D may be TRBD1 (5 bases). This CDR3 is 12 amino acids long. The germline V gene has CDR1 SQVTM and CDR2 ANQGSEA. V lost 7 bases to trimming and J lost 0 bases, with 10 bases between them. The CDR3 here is CSGSTASYEQYF. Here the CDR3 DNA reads TGCAGCGGGTCGACAGCCTCCTACGAGCAGTACTTC.

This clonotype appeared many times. In DNA, the CDR3 is TGTGCCAGCAGCCAGGGGGGGGGACACTATGGCTACACCTTC. Encoded protein: CASSQGGGHYGYTF. The chain couples TRBV28 to TRBJ1-2, with TRBD1 matching over 7 bases. This CDR3 is built from 14 residues. Germline V lookup: CDR1 MDHEN, CDR2 SYDVKM. With 6 bases clipped from V and 3 bases from J, the junction kept 7 bases outside the gene matches.

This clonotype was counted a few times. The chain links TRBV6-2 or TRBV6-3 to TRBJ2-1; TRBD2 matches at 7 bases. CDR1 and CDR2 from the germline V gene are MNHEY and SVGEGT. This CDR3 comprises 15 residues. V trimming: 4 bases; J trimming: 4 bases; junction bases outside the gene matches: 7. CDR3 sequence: CASSFSSGAYNEQFF. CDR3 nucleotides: TGTGCCAGCAGTTTCTCTAGCGGAGCTTACAATGAGCAGTTCTTC.

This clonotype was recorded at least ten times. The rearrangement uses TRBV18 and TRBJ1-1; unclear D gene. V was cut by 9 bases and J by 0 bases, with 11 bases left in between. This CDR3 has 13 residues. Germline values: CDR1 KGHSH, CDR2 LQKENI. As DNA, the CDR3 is TGTGCCAGTAGCCCGAAACTGAACACTGAAGCTTTCTTT. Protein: CASSPKLNTEAFF.

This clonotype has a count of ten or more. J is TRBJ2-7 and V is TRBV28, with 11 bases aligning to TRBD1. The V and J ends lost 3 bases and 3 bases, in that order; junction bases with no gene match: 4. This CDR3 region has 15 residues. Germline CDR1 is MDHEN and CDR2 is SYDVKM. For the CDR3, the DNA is TGTGCCAGCAGTTTCCGGGACAGGGGGTACTACGAGCAGTACTTC. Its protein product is CASSFRDRGYYEQYF.

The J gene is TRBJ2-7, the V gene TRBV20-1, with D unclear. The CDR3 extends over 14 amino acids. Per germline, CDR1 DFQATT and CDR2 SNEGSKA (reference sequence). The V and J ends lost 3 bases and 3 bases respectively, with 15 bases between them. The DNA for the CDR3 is TGCAGTGCTAGGGTAGCAGGTTCGGTCTACGAGCAGTACTTC. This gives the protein CSARVAGSVYEQYF.

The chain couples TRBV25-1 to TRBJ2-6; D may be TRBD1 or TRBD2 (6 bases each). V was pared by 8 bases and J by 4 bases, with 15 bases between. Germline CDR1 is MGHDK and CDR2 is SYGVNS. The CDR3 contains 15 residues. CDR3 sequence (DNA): TGTGCCAGCCCTAAGGGGGGCGTAGGGGCCAACGTCCTGACTTTC. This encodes CASPKGGVGANVLTF.

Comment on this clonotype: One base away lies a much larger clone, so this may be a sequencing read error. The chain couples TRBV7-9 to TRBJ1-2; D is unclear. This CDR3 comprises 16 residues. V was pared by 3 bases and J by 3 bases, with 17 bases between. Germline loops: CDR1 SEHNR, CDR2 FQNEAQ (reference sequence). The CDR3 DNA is TGTGCCAGCAGCTTGCTCGGCAGGAGTGTTGACTATGGCTACACCTTC. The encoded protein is CASSLLGRSVDYGYTF. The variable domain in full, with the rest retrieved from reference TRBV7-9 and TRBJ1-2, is DTGVSQNPRHKITKRGQNVTFRCDPISEHNRLYWYRQTLGQGPEFLTYFQNEAQLEKSRLLSDRFSAERPKGSFSTLEIQRTEQGDSAMYLCASSLLGRSVDYGYTFGSGTRLTVV.

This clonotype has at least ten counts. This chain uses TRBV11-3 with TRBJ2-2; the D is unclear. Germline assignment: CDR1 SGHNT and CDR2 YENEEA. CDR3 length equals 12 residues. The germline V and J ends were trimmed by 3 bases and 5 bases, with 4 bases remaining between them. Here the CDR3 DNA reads TGTGCCAGCAGCTTTGATACCGGGGAGCTGTTTTTT. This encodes CASSFDTGELFF.

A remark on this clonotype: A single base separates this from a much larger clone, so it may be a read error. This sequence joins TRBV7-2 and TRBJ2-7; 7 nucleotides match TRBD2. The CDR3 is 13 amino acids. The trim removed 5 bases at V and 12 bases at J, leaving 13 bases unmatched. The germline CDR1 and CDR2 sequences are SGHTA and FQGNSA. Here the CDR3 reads CASSGRGRADPYF. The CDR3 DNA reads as TGTGCCAGCAGCGGGCGGGGGAGAGCCGATCCGTACTTC. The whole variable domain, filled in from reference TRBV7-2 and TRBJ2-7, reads GAGVSQSPSNKVTEKGKDVELRCDPISGHTALYWYRQSLGQGLEFLIYFQGNSAPDKSGLPSDRFSAERTGGSVSTLTIQRTQQEDSAVYLCASSGRGRADPYFGPGTRLTVT.

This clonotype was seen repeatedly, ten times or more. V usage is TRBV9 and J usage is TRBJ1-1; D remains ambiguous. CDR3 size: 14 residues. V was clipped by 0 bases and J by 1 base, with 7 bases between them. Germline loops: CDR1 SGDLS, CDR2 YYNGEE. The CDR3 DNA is TGTGCCAGCAGCGTAGATGGAGGGAACACTGAAGCTTTCTTT. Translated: CASSVDGGNTEAFF.

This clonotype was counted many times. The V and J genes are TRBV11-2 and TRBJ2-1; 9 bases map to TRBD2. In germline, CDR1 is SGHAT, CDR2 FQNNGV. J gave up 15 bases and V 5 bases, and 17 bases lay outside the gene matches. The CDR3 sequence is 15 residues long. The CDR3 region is CASSTGTIAGVHRFF. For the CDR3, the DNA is TGTGCCAGCAGCACCGGTACGATAGCGGGAGTTCATAGGTTCTTC.

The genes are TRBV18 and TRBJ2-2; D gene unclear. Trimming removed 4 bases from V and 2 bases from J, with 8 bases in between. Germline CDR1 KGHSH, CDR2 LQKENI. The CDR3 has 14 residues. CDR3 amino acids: CASSRVENTGELFF. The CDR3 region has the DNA TGTGCCAGCTCACGGGTAGAAAACACCGGGGAGCTGTTTTTT.

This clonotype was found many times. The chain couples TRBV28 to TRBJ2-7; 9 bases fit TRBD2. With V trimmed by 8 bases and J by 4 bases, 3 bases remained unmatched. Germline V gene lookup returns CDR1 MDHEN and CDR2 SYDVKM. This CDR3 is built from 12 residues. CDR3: CASSAGGYEQYF. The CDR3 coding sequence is TGTGCCAGCTCTGCGGGAGGGTACGAGCAGTACTTC.